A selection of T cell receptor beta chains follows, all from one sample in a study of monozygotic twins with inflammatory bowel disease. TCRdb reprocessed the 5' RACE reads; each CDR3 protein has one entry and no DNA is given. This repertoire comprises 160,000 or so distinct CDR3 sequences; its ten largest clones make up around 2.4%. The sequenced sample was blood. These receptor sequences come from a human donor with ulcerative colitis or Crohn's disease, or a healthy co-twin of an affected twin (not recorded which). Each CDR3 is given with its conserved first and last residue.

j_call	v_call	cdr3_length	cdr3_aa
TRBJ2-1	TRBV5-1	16	CASSPRGLAGGFERFF
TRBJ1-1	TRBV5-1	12	CASSVDDTEAFF
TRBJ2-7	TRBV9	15	CASSIEGGSLNEQYF
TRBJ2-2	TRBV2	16	CASSFVPTENTGELFF
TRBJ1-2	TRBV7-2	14	CASSLTQGAGGYTF
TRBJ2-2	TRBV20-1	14	CSARQGANTGELFF
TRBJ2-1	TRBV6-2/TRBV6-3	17	CASSYFRTSGRGNEQFF
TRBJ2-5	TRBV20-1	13	CSVTKYGGETQYF
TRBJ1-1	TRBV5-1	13	CASSRGRNTEAFF
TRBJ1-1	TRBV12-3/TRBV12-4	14	CASIQWAPNTEAFF
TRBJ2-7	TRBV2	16	CASSDGTGGGSYEQYF
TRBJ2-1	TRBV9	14	CASSVDPGDNEQFF
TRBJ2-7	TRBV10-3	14	CAISRGPLAYEQYF
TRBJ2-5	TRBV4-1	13	CASSRTPQETQYF
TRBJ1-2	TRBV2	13	CASKGPNHYGYTF
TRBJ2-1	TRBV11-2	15	CASSWGGAPYNEQFF
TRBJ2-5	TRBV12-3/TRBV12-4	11	CASSIRETQYF
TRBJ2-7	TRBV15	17	CATSRDLSGGFSYEQYF
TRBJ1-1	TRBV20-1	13	CSARWGSDTEAFF
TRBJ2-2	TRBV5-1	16	CASSLQPAASTGELFF
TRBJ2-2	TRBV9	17	CASSQGLAGASAGELFF
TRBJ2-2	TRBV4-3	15	CASSQDAEGTGELFF
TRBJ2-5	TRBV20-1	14	CSAMSGGARETQYF
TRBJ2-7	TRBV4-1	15	CASSQGTSGVWEQYF
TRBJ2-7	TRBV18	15	CASSRTPNTPYEQYF
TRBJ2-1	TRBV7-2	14	CASSLYWRGDEQFF
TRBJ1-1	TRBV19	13	CASGVTGDTEAFF
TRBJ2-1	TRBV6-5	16	CASSYLGEGLYNEQFF
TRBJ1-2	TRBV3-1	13	CASSQGIGYGYTF
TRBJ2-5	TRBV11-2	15	CASTRASGYQETQYF
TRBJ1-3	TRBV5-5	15	CASTRGGPRGNTIYF
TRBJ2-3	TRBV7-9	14	CASNTGESTDTQYF
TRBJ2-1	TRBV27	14	CASSGVTGLNEQFF
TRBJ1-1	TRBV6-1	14	CASSTQGMNTEAFF
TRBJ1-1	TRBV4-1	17	CASSQAAQRRVNTEAFF
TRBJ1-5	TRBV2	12	CASSPEVRPQHF
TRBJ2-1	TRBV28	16	CASRLASGGSYNEQFF
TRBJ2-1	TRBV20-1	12	CSPTGGYNEQFF
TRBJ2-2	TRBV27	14	CASSLWGNTGELFF
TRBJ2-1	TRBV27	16	CASSPWEGGTYNEQFF
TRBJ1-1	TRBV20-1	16	CSASRGQVAYYTEAFF
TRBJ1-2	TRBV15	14	CATSPNLGGDGYTF
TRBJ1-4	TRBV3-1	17	CASSRRDRGSTNEKLFF
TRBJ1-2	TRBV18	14	CASSPGGQGHGYTF
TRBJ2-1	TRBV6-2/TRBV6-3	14	CASRHLRTGREQFF
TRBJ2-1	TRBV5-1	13	CASNLGQANEQFF